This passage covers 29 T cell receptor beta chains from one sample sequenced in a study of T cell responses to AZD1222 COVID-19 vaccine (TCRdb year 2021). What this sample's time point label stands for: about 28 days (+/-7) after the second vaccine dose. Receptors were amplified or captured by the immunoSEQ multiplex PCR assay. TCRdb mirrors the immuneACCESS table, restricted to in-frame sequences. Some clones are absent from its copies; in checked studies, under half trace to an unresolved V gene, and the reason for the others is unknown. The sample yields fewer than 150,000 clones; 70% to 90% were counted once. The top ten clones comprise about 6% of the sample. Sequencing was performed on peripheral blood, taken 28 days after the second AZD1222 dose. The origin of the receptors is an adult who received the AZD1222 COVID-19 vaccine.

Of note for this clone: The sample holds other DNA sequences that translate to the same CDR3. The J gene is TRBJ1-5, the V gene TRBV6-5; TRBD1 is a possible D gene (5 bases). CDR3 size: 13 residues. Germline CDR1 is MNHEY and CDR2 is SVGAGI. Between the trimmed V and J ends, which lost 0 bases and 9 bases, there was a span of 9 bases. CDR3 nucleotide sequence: TGTGCCAGCAGTTACTCGGGGGGGACGCCCCAGCATTTT. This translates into CASSYSGGTPQHF.

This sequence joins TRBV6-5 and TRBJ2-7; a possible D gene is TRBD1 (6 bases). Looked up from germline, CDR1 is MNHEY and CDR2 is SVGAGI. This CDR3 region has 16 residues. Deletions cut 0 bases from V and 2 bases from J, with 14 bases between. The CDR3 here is CASSYSIGRGPYEQYF. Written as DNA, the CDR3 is TGTGCCAGCAGTTACTCGATAGGCAGGGGCCCCTACGAGCAGTACTTC.

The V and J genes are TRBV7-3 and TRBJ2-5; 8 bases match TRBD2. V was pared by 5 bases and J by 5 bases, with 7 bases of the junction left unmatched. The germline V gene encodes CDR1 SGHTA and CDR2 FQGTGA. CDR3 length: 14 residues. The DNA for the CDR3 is TGTGCCAGCAGCCCCGGGAGGGTTGAGGAGACCCAGTACTTC. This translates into CASSPGRVEETQYF.

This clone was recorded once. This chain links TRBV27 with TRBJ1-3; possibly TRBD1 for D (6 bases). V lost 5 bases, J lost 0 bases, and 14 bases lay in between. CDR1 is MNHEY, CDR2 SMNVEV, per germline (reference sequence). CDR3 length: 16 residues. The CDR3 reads CASSPLDRHSGNTIYF. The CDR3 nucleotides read TGTGCCAGCAGTCCTCTGGACAGACACTCTGGAAACACCATATATTTT.

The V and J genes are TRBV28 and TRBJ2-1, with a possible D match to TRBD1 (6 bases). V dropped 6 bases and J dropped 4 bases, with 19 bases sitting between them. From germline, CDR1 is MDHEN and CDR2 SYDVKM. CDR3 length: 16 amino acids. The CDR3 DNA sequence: TGTGCCAGCAGGGGTCACAGGGCTCATGCATACAATGAGCAGTTCTTC. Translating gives CASRGHRAHAYNEQFF.

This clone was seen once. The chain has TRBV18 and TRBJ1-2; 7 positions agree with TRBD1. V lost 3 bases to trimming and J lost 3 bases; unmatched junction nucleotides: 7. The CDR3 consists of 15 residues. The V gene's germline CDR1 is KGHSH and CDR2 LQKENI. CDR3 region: CASSPPRQGDYGYTF. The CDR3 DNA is TGTGCCAGCTCACCGCCCCGACAGGGAGACTATGGCTACACCTTC.

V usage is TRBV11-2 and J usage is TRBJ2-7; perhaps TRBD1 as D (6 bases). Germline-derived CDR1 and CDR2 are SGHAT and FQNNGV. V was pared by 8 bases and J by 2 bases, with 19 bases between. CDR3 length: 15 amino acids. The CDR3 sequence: CASRQGGLPTYEQYF. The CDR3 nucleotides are TGTGCCAGCCGACAAGGGGGATTGCCCACCTACGAGCAGTACTTC.

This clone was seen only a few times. The CDR3 loop reads CATSNGGRGYQPQHF. The CDR3 DNA is TGTGCCACCTCCAATGGGGGGCGCGGATATCAGCCCCAGCATTTT. This rearrangement joins TRBV19 to TRBJ1-5; tentatively, D is TRBD1 (6 bases). This CDR3 region has 15 residues. CDR1 LNHDA and CDR2 SQIVND come from the germline V gene (reference sequence). The V and J ends lost 10 bases and 5 bases respectively, with 21 bases between them.

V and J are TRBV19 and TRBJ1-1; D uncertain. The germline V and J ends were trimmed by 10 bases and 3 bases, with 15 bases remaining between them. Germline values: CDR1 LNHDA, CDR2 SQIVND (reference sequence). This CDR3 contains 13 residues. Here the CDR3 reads CATSPGRDTEAFF. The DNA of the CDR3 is TGTGCCACCTCCCCCGGGAGGGACACTGAAGCTTTCTTT.

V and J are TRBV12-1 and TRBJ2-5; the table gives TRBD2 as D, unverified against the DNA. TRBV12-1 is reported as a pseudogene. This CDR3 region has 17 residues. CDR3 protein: CASSQGTSGKYQETQYF. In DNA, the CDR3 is TGTGCCAGCAGCCAAGGGACTAGCGGGAAATACCAAGAGACCCAGTACTTC.

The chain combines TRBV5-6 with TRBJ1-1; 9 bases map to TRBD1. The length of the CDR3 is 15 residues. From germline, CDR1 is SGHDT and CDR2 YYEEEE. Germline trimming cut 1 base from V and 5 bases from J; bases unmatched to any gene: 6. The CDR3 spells CASSLYRGRGTEAFF. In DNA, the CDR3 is TGTGCCAGCAGCTTGTACAGGGGGCGTGGTACTGAAGCTTTCTTT.

The CDR3 here is CASSTSGSHIQYF. The CDR3 DNA sequence: TGTGCCAGCAGCACATCAGGGTCACACATTCAGTACTTC. This sequence joins TRBV11-3 and TRBJ2-4; TRBD1 is a possible D gene (5 bases). The germline CDR1 and CDR2 sequences are SGHNT and YENEEA. The V and J ends lost 5 bases and 8 bases respectively, with 13 bases between them. The CDR3 sequence is 13 residues long.

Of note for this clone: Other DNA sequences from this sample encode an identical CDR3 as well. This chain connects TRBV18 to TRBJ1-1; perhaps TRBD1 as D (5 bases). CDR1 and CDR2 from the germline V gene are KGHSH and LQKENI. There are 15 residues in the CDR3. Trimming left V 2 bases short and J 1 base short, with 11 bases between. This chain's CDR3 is CASSPGQGGNTEAFF. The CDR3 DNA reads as TGTGCCAGCTCACCAGGGCAGGGAGGGAACACTGAAGCTTTCTTT.

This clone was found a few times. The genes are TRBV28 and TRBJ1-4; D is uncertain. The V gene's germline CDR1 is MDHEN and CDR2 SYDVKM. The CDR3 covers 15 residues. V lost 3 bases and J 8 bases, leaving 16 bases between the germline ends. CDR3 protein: CASSFRRLRGEKLFF. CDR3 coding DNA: TGTGCCAGCAGTTTTAGGAGGTTAAGAGGGGAAAAACTGTTTTTT.

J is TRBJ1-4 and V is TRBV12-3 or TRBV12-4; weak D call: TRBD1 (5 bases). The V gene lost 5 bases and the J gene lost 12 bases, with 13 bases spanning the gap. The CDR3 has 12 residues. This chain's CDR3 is CASSTPGIELFF. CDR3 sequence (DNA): TGTGCCAGCAGTACCCCAGGGATAGAACTGTTTTTT.

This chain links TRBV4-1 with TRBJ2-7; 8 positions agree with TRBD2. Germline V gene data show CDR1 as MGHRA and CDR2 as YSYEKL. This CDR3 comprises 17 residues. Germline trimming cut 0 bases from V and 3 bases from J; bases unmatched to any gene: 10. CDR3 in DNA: TGCGCCAGCAGCCAAGATCGATCAGCGGGAGTGTTCTACGAGCAGTACTTC. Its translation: CASSQDRSAGVFYEQYF.

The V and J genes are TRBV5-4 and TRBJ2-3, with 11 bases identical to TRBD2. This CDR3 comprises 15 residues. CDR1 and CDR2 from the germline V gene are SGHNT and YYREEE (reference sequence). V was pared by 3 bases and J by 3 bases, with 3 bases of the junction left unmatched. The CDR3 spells CASSSTSGSTDTQYF. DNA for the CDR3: TGTGCCAGCAGCTCCACTAGCGGGAGTACAGATACGCAGTATTTT.

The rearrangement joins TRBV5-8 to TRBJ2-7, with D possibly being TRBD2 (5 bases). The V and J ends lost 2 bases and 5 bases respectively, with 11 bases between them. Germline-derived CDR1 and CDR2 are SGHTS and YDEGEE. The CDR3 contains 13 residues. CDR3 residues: CASSFRRPHEQYF. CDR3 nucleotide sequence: TGTGCCAGCAGCTTTAGGAGGCCCCACGAGCAGTACTTC. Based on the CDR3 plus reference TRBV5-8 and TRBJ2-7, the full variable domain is EAGVTQSPTHLIKTRGQQATLRCSPISGHTSVYWYQQALGLGLQFLLWYDEGEERNRGNFPPRFSGRQFPNYSSELNVNALELEDSALYLCASSFRRPHEQYFGPGTRLTVT.

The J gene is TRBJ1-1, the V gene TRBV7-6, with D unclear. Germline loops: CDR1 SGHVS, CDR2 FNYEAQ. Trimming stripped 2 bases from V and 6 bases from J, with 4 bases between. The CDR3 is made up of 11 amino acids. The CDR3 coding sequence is TGTGCCAGCAGCTTATATTCTGAAGCTTTCTTT. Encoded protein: CASSLYSEAFF.

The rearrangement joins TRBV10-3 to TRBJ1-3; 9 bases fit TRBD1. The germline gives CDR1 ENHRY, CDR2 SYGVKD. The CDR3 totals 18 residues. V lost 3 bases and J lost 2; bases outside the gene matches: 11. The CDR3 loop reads CAISDDPGQGITGNTIYF. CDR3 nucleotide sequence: TGTGCCATCAGTGACGACCCGGGACAGGGTATAACTGGAAACACCATATATTTT.

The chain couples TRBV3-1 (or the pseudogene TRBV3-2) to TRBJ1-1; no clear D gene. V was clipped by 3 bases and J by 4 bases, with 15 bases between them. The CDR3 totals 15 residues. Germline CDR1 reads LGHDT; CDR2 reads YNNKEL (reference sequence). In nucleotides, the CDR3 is TGTGCCAGCAGCCAGGGTTCTTGGGTTACCACTGAAGCTTTCTTT. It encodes CASSQGSWVTTEAFF.

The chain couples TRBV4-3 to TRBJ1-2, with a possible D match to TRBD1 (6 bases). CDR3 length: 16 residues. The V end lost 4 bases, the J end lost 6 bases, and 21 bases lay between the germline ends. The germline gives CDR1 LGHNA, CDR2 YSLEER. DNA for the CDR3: TGCGCCAGCAGCCCCACCCCGGGGGCGGACGGCGATGGCTACACCTTC. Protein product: CASSPTPGADGDGYTF.

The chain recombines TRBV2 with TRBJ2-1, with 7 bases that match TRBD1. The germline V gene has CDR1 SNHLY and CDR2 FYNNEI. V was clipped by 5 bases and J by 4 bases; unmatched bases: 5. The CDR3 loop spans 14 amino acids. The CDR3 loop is CASSRTGTYNEQFF. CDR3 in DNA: TGTGCCAGCAGTCGGACAGGTACTTACAATGAGCAGTTCTTC.

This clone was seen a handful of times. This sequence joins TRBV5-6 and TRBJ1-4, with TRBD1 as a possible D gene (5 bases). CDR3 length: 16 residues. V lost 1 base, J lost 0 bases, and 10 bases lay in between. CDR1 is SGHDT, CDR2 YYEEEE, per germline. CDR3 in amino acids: CASSLRGIATNEKLFF. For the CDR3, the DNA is TGTGCCAGCAGCTTGAGGGGAATTGCAACTAATGAAAAACTGTTTTTT.

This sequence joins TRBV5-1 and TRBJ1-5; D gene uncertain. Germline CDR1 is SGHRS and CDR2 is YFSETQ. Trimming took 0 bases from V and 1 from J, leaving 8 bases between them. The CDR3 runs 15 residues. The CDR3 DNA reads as TGCGCCAGCAGCTTGGATTCAGGCAGCAATCAGCCCCAGCATTTT. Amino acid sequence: CASSLDSGSNQPQHF.

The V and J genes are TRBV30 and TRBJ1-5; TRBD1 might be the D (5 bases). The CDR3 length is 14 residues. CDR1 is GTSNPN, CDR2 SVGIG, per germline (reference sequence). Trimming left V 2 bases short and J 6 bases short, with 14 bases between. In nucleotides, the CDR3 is TGTGCCTGGAGTTATGGCAGGGTAGCTCAGCCCCAGCATTTT. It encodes CAWSYGRVAQPQHF.

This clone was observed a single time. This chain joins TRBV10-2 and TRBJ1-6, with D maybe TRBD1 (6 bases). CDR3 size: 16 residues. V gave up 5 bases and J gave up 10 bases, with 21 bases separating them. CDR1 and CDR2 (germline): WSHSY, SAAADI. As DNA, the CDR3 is TGCGCCAGCAGTACAGGGCGAGATATAGGGAGCTCACCCCTCCACTTT. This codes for CASSTGRDIGSSPLHF.

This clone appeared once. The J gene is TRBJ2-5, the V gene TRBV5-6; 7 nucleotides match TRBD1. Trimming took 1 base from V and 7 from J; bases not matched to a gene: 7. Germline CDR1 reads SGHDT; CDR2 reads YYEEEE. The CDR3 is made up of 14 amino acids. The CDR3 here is CASSLLKGARTQYF. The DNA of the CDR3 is TGTGCCAGCAGCTTGTTGAAGGGGGCCAGGACCCAGTACTTC.

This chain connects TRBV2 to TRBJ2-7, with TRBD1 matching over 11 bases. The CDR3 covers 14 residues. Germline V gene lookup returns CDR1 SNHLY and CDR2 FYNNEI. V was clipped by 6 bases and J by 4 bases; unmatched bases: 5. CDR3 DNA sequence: TGTGCCAGCAGCGGACAGGGGGCGAGGTACGAGCAGTACTTC. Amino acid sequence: CASSGQGARYEQYF.